This TCR beta chain appears in the sequencing data of a study of regulatory T cells in long-lasting Graves disease. Documented time point: newly diagnosed GD, antithyroid drugs for less than 3 months. There was RNA extracted from PBMCs, and the TCR library was made from it. This clonotype was picked up many times. Sequencing libraries for TCR beta were prepared with iRepertoire HTBI primers and Arm-PCR of CDR3 regions. TCRdb re-analysed the multiplex PCR reads in MiXCR, keeping a single row per CDR3 protein. The sample has about half a million distinct CDR3 sequences; about 12% are singletons. This same sample was also part of a study on T cells in Graves' hyperthyroidism and ophthalmopathy. That source adds: The patients, who ranged from 18 to 65 in age, presented with newly diagnosed hyperthyroidism lasting under 2 months. The model forecast ophthalmopathy, anticipating it by a median roughly 6.3 months before onset.

The clonotype comes from a woman aged 30 to 39 with Graves disease. Sequences were derived from peripheral blood mononuclear cells (PBMCs), sampled at new diagnosis, from a patient treated with antithyroid drugs.

This CDR3 is CASSRDSSGNTIYF. CDR3 bases: TGTGCCAGCAGCCGGGACAGTTCTGGAAACACCATATATTTT. This chain joins TRBV7-2 and TRBJ1-3, with TRBD1 matching over 7 bases. V was clipped by 5 bases and J by 1 base; unmatched bases: 2. The CDR3 is made up of 14 amino acids. In germline, CDR1 is SGHTA, CDR2 FQGNSA.